This T cell receptor beta chain was sequenced during a study of molecular identifiers for immune sequencing clone quantification. Study observations and caveats: Over 99% of effector molecules, but under 1% in naive cells, were held by clones with more than 20 RNA copies.

This CDR3 has 14 residues. The V gene's germline CDR1 is SGHRS and CDR2 YFSETQ. V was shortened by 0 bases and J by 1 base, with 7 bases between the two germline ends. This clonotype was picked up many times. What it recognizes is unknown. Methods described previously, with TCR primers listed, were used for bulk TCR libraries. TCRdb analysed the PCR reads with MiXCR anew, one entry per CDR3 protein. The sample lists around 480,000 distinct CDR3 sequences, about 26% occurring once. Input material: naive CD8+ T cells from blood, with Jurkat cell RNA spiked in. As to subset: FACS-sorted CD8+CD4-CCR7+CD45RA+ naive T cells. This receptor was taken from a human donor in good health. Some libraries in this study had Jurkat cell RNA spiked in. The gene calls are TRBV5-1 and TRBJ1-1, with D perhaps TRBD1 (5 bases). The CDR3 nucleotides are TGCGCCAGCAGCTTGGCAGGGACGAACACTGAAGCTTTCTTT. Protein sequence: CASSLAGTNTEAFF.